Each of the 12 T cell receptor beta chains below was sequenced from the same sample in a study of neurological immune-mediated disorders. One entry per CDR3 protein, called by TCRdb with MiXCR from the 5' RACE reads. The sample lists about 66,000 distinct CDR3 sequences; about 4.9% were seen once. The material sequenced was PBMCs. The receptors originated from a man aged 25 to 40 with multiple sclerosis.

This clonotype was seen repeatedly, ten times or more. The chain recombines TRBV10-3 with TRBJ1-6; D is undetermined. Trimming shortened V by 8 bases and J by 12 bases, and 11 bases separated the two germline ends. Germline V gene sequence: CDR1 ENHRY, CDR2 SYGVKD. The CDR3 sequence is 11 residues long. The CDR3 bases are TGTGCCATCCGCCACGGAGGACCCCTCCACTTT. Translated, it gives CAIRHGGPLHF.

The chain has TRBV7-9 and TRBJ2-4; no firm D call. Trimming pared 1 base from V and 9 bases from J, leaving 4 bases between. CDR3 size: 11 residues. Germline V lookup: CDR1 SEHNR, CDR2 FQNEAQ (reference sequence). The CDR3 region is CASSLDRIQYF. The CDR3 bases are TGTGCCAGCAGCTTAGATCGCATTCAGTACTTC.

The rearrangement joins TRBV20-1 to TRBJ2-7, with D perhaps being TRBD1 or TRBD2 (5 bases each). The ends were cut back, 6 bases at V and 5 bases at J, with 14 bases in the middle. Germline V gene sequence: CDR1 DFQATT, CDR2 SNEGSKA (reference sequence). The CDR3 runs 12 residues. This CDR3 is CSAGTDNDEQYV. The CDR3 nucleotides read TGCAGTGCGGGGACCGATAATGACGAGCAGTACGTC.

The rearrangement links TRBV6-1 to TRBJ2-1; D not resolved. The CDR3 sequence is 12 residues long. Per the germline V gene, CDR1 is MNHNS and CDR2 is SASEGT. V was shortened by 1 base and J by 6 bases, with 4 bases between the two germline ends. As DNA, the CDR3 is TGTGCCAGCAGTGAAGAGGGCAATGAGCAGTTCTTC. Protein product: CASSEEGNEQFF.

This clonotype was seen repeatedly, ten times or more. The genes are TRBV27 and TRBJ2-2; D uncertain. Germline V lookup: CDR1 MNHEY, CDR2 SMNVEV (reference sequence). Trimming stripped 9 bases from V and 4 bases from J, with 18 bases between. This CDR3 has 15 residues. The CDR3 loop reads CASTPGDPFTGELFF. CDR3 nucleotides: TGTGCCAGTACCCCAGGCGACCCCTTCACCGGGGAGCTGTTTTTT.

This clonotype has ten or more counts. CDR3 residues: CASSLAETNYEAFF. In DNA form, the CDR3 reads TGTGCCAGCAGCTTAGCGGAGACGAACTATGAAGCTTTCTTT. This chain uses TRBV7-8 with TRBJ1-1, with unresolved D. V was pared by 0 bases and J by 7 bases, with 12 bases between. Per germline, CDR1 SGHVS and CDR2 FQNEAQ. The CDR3 has 14 residues.

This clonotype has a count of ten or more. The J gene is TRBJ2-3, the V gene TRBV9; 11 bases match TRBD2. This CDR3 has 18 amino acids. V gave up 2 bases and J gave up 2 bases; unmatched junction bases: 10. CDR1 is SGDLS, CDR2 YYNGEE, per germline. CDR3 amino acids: CASSVRASGGLTTDTQYF. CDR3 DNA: TGTGCCAGCAGCGTCAGGGCTAGCGGGGGGCTCACCACAGATACGCAGTATTTT.

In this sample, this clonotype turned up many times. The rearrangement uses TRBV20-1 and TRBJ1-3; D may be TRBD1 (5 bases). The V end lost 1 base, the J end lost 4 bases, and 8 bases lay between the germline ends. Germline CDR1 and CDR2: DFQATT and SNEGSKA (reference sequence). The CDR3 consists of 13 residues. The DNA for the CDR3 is TGCAGTGCTAGAGGGGGGAACGGAAACACCATATATTTT. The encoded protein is CSARGGNGNTIYF.

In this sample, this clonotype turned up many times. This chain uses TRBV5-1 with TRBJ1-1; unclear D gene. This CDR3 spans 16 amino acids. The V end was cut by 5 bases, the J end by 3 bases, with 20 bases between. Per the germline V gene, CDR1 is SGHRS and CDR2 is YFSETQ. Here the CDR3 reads CASRLPGRQTDTEAFF. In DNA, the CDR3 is TGCGCCAGCAGACTCCCTGGACGGCAGACCGACACTGAAGCTTTCTTT.

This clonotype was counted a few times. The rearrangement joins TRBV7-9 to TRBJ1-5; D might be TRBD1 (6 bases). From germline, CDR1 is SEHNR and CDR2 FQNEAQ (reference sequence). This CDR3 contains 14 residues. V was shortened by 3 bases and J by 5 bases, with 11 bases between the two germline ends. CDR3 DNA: TGTGCCAGCAGCTTCGGACAGAAAGATCAGCCCCAGCATTTT. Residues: CASSFGQKDQPQHF.

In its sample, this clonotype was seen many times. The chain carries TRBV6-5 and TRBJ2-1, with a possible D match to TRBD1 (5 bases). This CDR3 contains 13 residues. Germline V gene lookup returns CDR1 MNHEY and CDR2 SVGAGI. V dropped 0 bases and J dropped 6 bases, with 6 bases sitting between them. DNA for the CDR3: TGTGCCAGCAGTTACTCAGACAGCAATGAGCAGTTCTTC. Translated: CASSYSDSNEQFF.

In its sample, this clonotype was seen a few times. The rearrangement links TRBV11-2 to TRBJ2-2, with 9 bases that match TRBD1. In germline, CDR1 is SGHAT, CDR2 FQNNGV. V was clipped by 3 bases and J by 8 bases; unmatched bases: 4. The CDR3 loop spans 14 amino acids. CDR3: CASSFGQGRGELFF. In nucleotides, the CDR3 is TGTGCCAGCAGCTTCGGACAGGGGAGAGGGGAGCTGTTTTTT.